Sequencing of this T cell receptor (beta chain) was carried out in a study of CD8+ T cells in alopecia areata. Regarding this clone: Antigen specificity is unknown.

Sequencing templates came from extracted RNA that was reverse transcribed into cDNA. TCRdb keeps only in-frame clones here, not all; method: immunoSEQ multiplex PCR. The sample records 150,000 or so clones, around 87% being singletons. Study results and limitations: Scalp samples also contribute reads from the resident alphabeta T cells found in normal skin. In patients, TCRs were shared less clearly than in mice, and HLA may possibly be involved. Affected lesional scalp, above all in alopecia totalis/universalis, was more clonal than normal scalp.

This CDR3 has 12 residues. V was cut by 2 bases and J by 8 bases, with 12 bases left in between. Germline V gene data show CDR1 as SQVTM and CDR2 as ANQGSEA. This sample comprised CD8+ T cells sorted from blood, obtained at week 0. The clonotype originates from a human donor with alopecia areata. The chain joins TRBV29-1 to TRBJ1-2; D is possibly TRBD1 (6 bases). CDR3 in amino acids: CSVENRAGGYTF. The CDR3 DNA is TGCAGCGTTGAAAACAGGGCGGGCGGCTACACCTTC.